Each of the 32 T cell receptor beta chains below was sequenced from the same sample in a study of beta chain features in type 1 diabetes. Study results and caveats: Shorter TCRB CDR3s, moderately but significantly so, marked every one of the four CD4+ subsets in Type 1 diabetes patients.

Antigens for these TCRs are unknown. What was sequenced were expressed TCRB transcripts, since all of the isolated RNA had been reverse transcribed. Repertoires were generated with immunoSEQ multiplex PCR, while TCRdb's copy carries only in-frame clones and drops some. The sample has nearly 350,000 clones, 9.3% seen once. Sequencing was carried out using central memory CD4+ T cells from blood. The source of these receptors is a man aged 25-45 years with type 1 diabetes.

The chain uses TRBV6-6 and TRBJ1-6, with D perhaps matching TRBD1 (5 bases). CDR1 MNHNY and CDR2 SVGAGI come from the germline V gene (reference sequence). V shed 10 bases and J shed 9 bases, with 19 bases lying between them. This CDR3 comprises 14 residues. CDR3 amino acids: CATTGRDYSSPLHF. CDR3 coding DNA: TGTGCCACCACGGGCCGGGACTATTCTTCACCCCTCCACTTT.

CDR3 bases: TGTGCCAGCAGCTTCACAGGGGATCATAATAATTCACCCCTCCACTTT. This sequence encodes CASSFTGDHNNSPLHF. The chain joins TRBV11-2 to TRBJ1-6; 7 bases match TRBD1. V was pared by 3 bases and J by 5 bases, with 7 bases of the junction left unmatched. This CDR3 has 16 residues. Germline V gene data show CDR1 as SGHAT and CDR2 as FQNNGV.

This clone has more than one count but fewer than ten. The V gene is TRBV6-5, the J gene TRBJ2-3; no clear D gene. Germline CDR1 and CDR2: MNHEY and SVGAGI. The CDR3 runs 16 residues. The V end lost 0 bases, the J end lost 0 bases, and 10 bases lay between the germline ends. This CDR3 reads CASSYSGRSSTDTQYF. CDR3 DNA sequence: TGTGCCAGCAGTTACTCGGGCCGCTCTAGCACAGATACGCAGTATTTT.

This clone has a count of ten or more. V is TRBV2 and J is TRBJ1-2, with D possibly matching TRBD1 (5 bases). V dropped 4 bases and J dropped 8 bases, with 8 bases sitting between them. The germline gives CDR1 SNHLY, CDR2 FYNNEI. The CDR3 is 11 amino acids. This CDR3 reads CASSAGTGYTF. The CDR3 nucleotides read TGTGCCAGCAGTGCAGGGACGGGCTACACCTTC.

This sequence joins TRBV9 and TRBJ2-3; 12 bases are a match to TRBD2. CDR1 SGDLS and CDR2 YYNGEE come from the germline V gene. Trimming cost V 0 bases and J 5 bases; bases outside gene matches: 13. The CDR3 runs to 19 residues. The DNA of the CDR3 is TGTGCCAGCAGCGTAGAGGGAAGCGGTGCGACTAGCGGGGGAGATACGCAGTATTTT. This encodes CASSVEGSGATSGGDTQYF.

This clone was counted a few times. The chain links TRBV5-1 to TRBJ2-7; 8 nucleotides align to TRBD1. Germline trimming cut 4 bases from V and 4 bases from J; bases unmatched to any gene: 7. The CDR3 covers 14 residues. Germline CDR1 reads SGHRS; CDR2 reads YFSETQ. DNA for the CDR3: TGCGCCAGCAGCACGGACAGGGTTTTTTACGAGCAGTACTTC. Protein product: CASSTDRVFYEQYF.

This clone has a handful of counts. This chain uses TRBV6-5 with TRBJ1-4; a weak D match, TRBD1 (6 bases). CDR1 is MNHEY, CDR2 SVGAGI, per germline. The ends were cut back, 2 bases at V and 7 bases at J, with 14 bases in the middle. CDR3 size: 15 residues. CDR3 nucleotide sequence: TGTGCCAGCAGTTACGACGGGGGGCGCGCTGAAAAACTGTTTTTT. Amino acids: CASSYDGGRAEKLFF.

V is TRBV7-9 and J is TRBJ2-4, with D possibly TRBD1 on 6 matching bases. CDR3 length equals 15 residues. V lost 2 bases to trimming and J lost 6 bases, with 14 bases between them. Looked up from germline, CDR1 is SEHNR and CDR2 is FQNEAQ (reference sequence). This chain's CDR3 is CASSLFTGNLNIQYF. The CDR3 bases are TGTGCCAGCAGCTTATTCACAGGGAACCTAAACATTCAGTACTTC.

Only a few counts were recorded for this clone. Possible read error: a much larger clone is one base away. The same CDR3 is also encoded by other DNA sequences in this sample. The chain couples TRBV6-5 to TRBJ2-5; D is unresolved. V lost 5 bases and J 2 bases, leaving 3 bases between the germline ends. CDR3 length: 11 residues. The germline V gene has CDR1 MNHEY and CDR2 SVGAGI. The DNA for the CDR3 is TGTGCCAGCAGTCTTCAAGAGACCCAGTACTTC. This translates into CASSLQETQYF.

The gene calls are TRBV28 and TRBJ1-3; D is unresolved. Germline lookup yields CDR1 MDHEN and CDR2 SYDVKM. V was pared by 7 bases and J by 2 bases, with 6 bases between. The CDR3 has 12 amino acids. The CDR3 here is CASTPTGNTIYF. In DNA form, the CDR3 reads TGTGCCAGCACCCCAACTGGAAACACCATATATTTT.

This clone has a count of ten or more. V and J are TRBV15 and TRBJ2-4; D is possibly TRBD1 (5 bases). The CDR3 extends over 14 amino acids. V lost 9 bases and J 3 bases, leaving 15 bases between the germline ends. Looked up from germline, CDR1 is LNHNV and CDR2 is YYDKDF (reference sequence). The DNA of the CDR3 is TGTGCCACGGGGCAGGCTCTGGACAAAAACATTCAGTACTTC. This encodes CATGQALDKNIQYF.

The sample holds a few counts of this clone. One base away lies a much larger clone, so this may be a sequencing read error. The chain uses TRBV7-6 and TRBJ2-5, with TRBD1 identical over 7 bases. The CDR3 covers 13 residues. Trimming cost V 4 bases and J 2 bases; bases outside gene matches: 1. CDR1 is SGHVS, CDR2 FNYEAQ, per germline. CDR3 sequence (DNA): TGTGCCAGCAGCTCGGGACAGCAAGAGACCCAGTACTTC. Its translation: CASSSGQQETQYF.

The genes are TRBV7-2 and TRBJ2-2; D gene ambiguous. Germline CDR1 SGHTA, CDR2 FQGNSA. V lost 2 bases to trimming and J lost 2 bases, with 12 bases between them. The CDR3 has 16 residues. CDR3 residues: CASSLTGSLNTGELFF. CDR3 bases: TGTGCCAGCAGCTTAACCGGATCCCTCAACACCGGGGAGCTGTTTTTT.

This clone was picked up a small number of times. CDR3 sequence (DNA): TGTGCCAGGCCGGGACCCGGGCAGGAAAAACTGTTTTTT. Amino acid sequence: CARPGPGQEKLFF. The chain recombines TRBV5-7 with TRBJ1-4; D perhaps matches TRBD1 (5 bases). TRBV5-7 is labeled an ORF, and its function is uncertain. The CDR3 has 13 amino acids. V lost 8 bases and J lost 8, with 16 bases in between.

This clone was observed many times. The chain has TRBV13 and TRBJ2-1; TRBD2 aligns across 9 bases. Germline V gene lookup returns CDR1 PRHDT and CDR2 FYEKMQ (reference sequence). This CDR3 region has 15 residues. The ends lost 5 bases at V and 4 bases at J; junction bases unmatched: 6. The CDR3 sequence is CASSTSGGYYNEQFF. CDR3 in DNA: TGTGCCAGCAGCACAAGCGGGGGGTATTACAATGAGCAGTTCTTC.

This chain links TRBV9 with TRBJ2-7; no firm D call. This CDR3 contains 14 residues. CDR1 SGDLS and CDR2 YYNGEE come from the germline V gene. V was trimmed by 0 bases and J by 6 bases, leaving 13 bases between them. CDR3 loop: CASSVVGSDGEQYF. The CDR3 nucleotides read TGTGCCAGCAGCGTAGTGGGTTCCGATGGCGAGCAGTACTTC.

The chain uses TRBV7-2 and TRBJ2-7; D is undetermined. The CDR3 contains 14 residues. Germline loops: CDR1 SGHTA, CDR2 FQGNSA. V was pared by 2 bases and J by 0 bases, with 8 bases between. CDR3 coding DNA: TGTGCCAGCAGCTTATACGGCCTCTCCTACGAGCAGTACTTC. This sequence encodes CASSLYGLSYEQYF.

In this sample, this clone turned up a few times. The CDR3 region is CASSKVGSTDTQYF. Written as DNA, the CDR3 is TGTGCCAGCAGCAAGGTGGGGAGCACAGATACGCAGTATTTT. This chain connects TRBV21-1 to TRBJ2-3. TRBV21-1 is shown as a pseudogene. There are 14 residues in the CDR3.

The genes are TRBV5-4 and TRBJ2-3, with 8 bases matching TRBD2. With V trimmed by 0 bases and J by 3 bases, 9 bases remained unmatched. This CDR3 comprises 17 residues. Per the germline V gene, CDR1 is SGHNT and CDR2 is YYREEE (reference sequence). The CDR3 DNA reads TGTGCCAGCAGCTTGGCCCAGCGGGGGAGTAGTACAGATACGCAGTATTTT. Protein: CASSLAQRGSSTDTQYF.

This clone was seen many times. V and J are TRBV5-6 and TRBJ1-5; D unresolved. Trimming shortened V by 2 bases and J by 7 bases, and 7 bases separated the two germline ends. This CDR3 has 12 residues. Germline lookup yields CDR1 SGHDT and CDR2 YYEEEE. The CDR3 spells CASSLGAQPQHF. The CDR3 DNA is TGTGCCAGCAGCTTAGGAGCACAGCCCCAGCATTTT.

This clone was seen only a few times. This specimen includes other DNA sequences encoding the same CDR3. The rearrangement uses TRBV28 and TRBJ2-3; no reliable D call. V gave up 3 bases and J gave up 4 bases, with 8 bases separating them. This CDR3 has 13 amino acids. Germline CDR1 reads MDHEN; CDR2 reads SYDVKM. CDR3 nucleotide sequence: TGTGCCAGCAGTTTTGGTGGGGCAGATACGCAGTATTTT. It specifies CASSFGGADTQYF.

In its sample, this clone was seen a few times. The J gene is TRBJ2-7, the V gene TRBV5-1; D call uncertain. Trimming stripped 0 bases from V and 7 bases from J, with 11 bases between. The CDR3 loop spans 13 amino acids. Germline-derived CDR1 and CDR2 are SGHRS and YFSETQ. CDR3 in DNA: TGCGCCAGCAGCTTGGACCGCCCAGATGAGCAGTACTTC. Its translation: CASSLDRPDEQYF. Full variable domain (rest looked up from reference TRBV5-1 and TRBJ2-7): KAGVTQTPRYLIKTRGQQVTLSCSPISGHRSVSWYQQTPGQGLQFLFEYFSETQRNKGNFPGRFSGRQFSNSRSEMNVSTLELGDSALYLCASSLDRPDEQYFGPGTRLTVT.

The chain combines TRBV19 with TRBJ1-4; no definite D call. This CDR3 is 14 amino acids long. Germline V CDR1 and CDR2: LNHDA, SQIVND (reference sequence). V was cut by 5 bases and J by 0 bases, with 7 bases left in between. The CDR3 here is CASSRITTNEKLFF. Written as DNA, the CDR3 is TGTGCCAGTAGTCGAATTACAACTAATGAAAAACTGTTTTTT.

This clone was found many times. The chain uses TRBV11-2 and TRBJ1-2, with D uncertain. Trimming pared 0 bases from V and 5 bases from J, leaving 7 bases between. CDR3 size: 13 residues. CDR1 and CDR2 from the germline V gene are SGHAT and FQNNGV. CDR3 DNA sequence: TGTGCCAGCAGCTTAGATATCAGATATGGCTACACCTTC. This encodes CASSLDIRYGYTF.

This clone was seen only a few times. The chain carries TRBV15 and TRBJ1-5; D might be TRBD1 (6 bases). The V and J ends lost 0 bases and 7 bases respectively, with 13 bases between them. Looked up from germline, CDR1 is LNHNV and CDR2 is YYDKDF (reference sequence). The CDR3 contains 15 residues. The CDR3 coding sequence is TGTGCCACCAGCAGAGATTCGCCAGGGGTCCAGCCCCAGCATTTT. Encoded protein: CATSRDSPGVQPQHF.

The CDR3 reads CASRSWTAQNQPQHF. The CDR3 nucleotides are TGTGCCAGCCGATCCTGGACAGCCCAGAATCAGCCCCAGCATTTT. The genes are TRBV28 and TRBJ1-5, with D possibly being TRBD1 (6 bases). Germline V gene sequence: CDR1 MDHEN, CDR2 SYDVKM. Trimming shortened V by 8 bases and J by 4 bases, and 18 bases separated the two germline ends. This CDR3 contains 15 residues. Complete variable domain (other parts from reference TRBV28 and TRBJ1-5): DVKVTQSSRYLVKRTGEKVFLECVQDMDHENMFWYRQDPGLGLRLIYFSYDVKMKEKGDIPEGYSVSREKKERFSLILESASTNQTSMYLCASRSWTAQNQPQHFGDGTRLSIL.

This clone has a count of ten or more. The CDR3 protein is CASRRTDTQYF. As DNA, the CDR3 is TGTGCCAGCAGGCGGACAGATACGCAGTATTTT. The V call is TRBV28, the J call TRBJ2-3, with unresolved D. The CDR3 is 11 amino acids. From germline, CDR1 is MDHEN and CDR2 SYDVKM. V was cut by 6 bases and J by 3 bases, with 4 bases left in between. Complete variable domain (other parts from reference TRBV28 and TRBJ2-3): DVKVTQSSRYLVKRTGEKVFLECVQDMDHENMFWYRQDPGLGLRLIYFSYDVKMKEKGDIPEGYSVSREKKERFSLILESASTNQTSMYLCASRRTDTQYFGPGTRLTVL.

This clone was counted between two and nine times. V and J are TRBV11-2 and TRBJ1-2; D is possibly TRBD1 (5 bases). The germline V gene has CDR1 SGHAT and CDR2 FQNNGV. There are 17 residues in the CDR3. Trimming shortened V by 0 bases and J by 4 bases, and 18 bases separated the two germline ends. In DNA, the CDR3 is TGTGCCAGCAGCTTAGATCTACGCTCAGGGACTATCTATGGCTACACCTTC. Protein: CASSLDLRSGTIYGYTF.

This clone was found many times. CDR3 in amino acids: CAISEDRVGYTF. The CDR3 bases are TGTGCCATCTCTGAGGACAGGGTTGGCTACACCTTC. The V call is TRBV10-3, the J call TRBJ1-2, with 8 bases aligning to TRBD1. From germline, CDR1 is ENHRY and CDR2 SYGVKD. The junction had 6 bases not matched to a gene; V was cut back by 8 bases and J by 7 bases. The CDR3 length is 12 residues.

This clone was recorded a few times. The gene calls are TRBV6-5 and TRBJ1-5; 8 bases agree with TRBD1. The CDR3 sequence is 14 residues long. The germline V gene has CDR1 MNHEY and CDR2 SVGAGI. J lost 0 bases, V lost 8 bases, and 3 bases had no gene match. The CDR3 DNA sequence: TGTGCCAGCTGGGACAGGTCTAGCAATCAGCCCCAGCATTTT. Amino acid sequence: CASWDRSSNQPQHF.

This clone occurred a few times. The CDR3 DNA is TGTGCCAGCAGTTTGCTCCCGGGACAGGGGTGGTCTGAAGCTTTCTTT. Encoded protein: CASSLLPGQGWSEAFF. V usage is TRBV28 and J usage is TRBJ1-1; TRBD1 aligns across 10 bases. Trimming cost V 3 bases and J 6 bases; bases outside gene matches: 10. The V gene's germline CDR1 is MDHEN and CDR2 SYDVKM. The CDR3 consists of 16 residues.

This clone was found a few times. This rearrangement joins TRBV5-1 to TRBJ1-1, with D possibly being TRBD1 (5 bases). The CDR3 is 15 amino acids. With 5 bases removed from V and 6 bases from J, the gap between germline ends came to 20 bases. Germline V lookup: CDR1 SGHRS, CDR2 YFSETQ. CDR3 region: CASRPQGGVFAEAFF. Written as DNA, the CDR3 is TGCGCCAGCAGACCCCAGGGCGGGGTTTTTGCTGAAGCTTTCTTT.